This T cell receptor (beta chain) was retrieved from a study of T cell responses to AZD1222 COVID-19 vaccine. Findings and caveats of the study: Of the AZD1222 recipients, only 5 to 7 were seropositive at baseline. Vaccination with two AZD1222 doses was followed by a rise in Spike-specific TCR breadth and depth. Donors, mostly white British, included more females; clonal diversity was possibly underestimated. The CD4 TCRs associated with vaccination extended across spike and predominated at 160-218 and 743-854.

CDR1 SGHNT and CDR2 YENEEA come from the germline V gene. V was clipped by 0 bases and J by 8 bases; unmatched bases: 2. The CDR3 is made up of 15 amino acids. The count of this clone is one. Its antigen is not identified. Generated by immunoSEQ multiplex PCR, the TCRdb table keeps only in-frame clones and is missing some. In the table there are some 120,000 clones, 80% to 90% of which are singletons. This sample comprised peripheral blood, obtained on day 0 of MenACWY control vaccination. The chain uses TRBV11-3 and TRBJ2-1; 12 bases map to TRBD2. The TCR comes from an adult in good health. CDR3: CASSLETSGGDEQFF. The CDR3 DNA reads as TGTGCCAGCAGCTTAGAGACTAGCGGGGGAGATGAGCAGTTCTTC.